This TCR beta chain was profiled in a study of CD8 T cells in ankylosing spondylitis. TCRdb reprocessed the 5' RACE reads with MiXCR, giving one entry per CDR3 protein. The sample carries 150,000 to 200,000 distinct CDR3 sequences, about 20% recorded once. This clonotype was seen many times. Sequencing was done on a sample of blood, either unsorted or a sorted T cell fraction (not recorded which). This TCR was recovered from a male donor under 30 with ankylosing spondylitis or in good health (not recorded which).

CDR3 amino acids: CASSSTAYEQYF. In nucleotides, the CDR3 is TGTGCCAGCAGTTCTACTGCCTACGAGCAGTACTTC. The chain combines TRBV12-3 or TRBV12-4 with TRBJ2-7; D is unresolved. V lost 4 bases and J lost 2, with 6 bases in between. The CDR3 spans 12 residues.